The 15 T cell receptor beta chains in this list originate from one sample, sequenced in a study of blood T cells in healthy people across ages. Then a second PCR, running about 7 to 11 cycles, was carried out with a sample-barcoded 5' primer and a J-beta primer mix. Each CDR3 protein gets one entry after TCRdb re-called the 5' RACE reads with MiXCR. This table holds about 1.7 million distinct CDR3 sequences, over 25% found once. Specimen: blood. These TCRs come from a woman aged 25 to 45 in good health.

CDR3 loop: CASDLPRGNQETQYF. The CDR3 DNA sequence: TGTGCCAGCGATCTACCTCGGGGCAACCAAGAGACCCAGTACTTC. The chain is built from TRBV6-8 and TRBJ2-5; D might be TRBD1 or TRBD2, each matching 5 bases. Germline V lookup: CDR1 MNHGY, CDR2 SAAAGT. The CDR3 has 15 amino acids. V gave up 8 bases and J gave up 0 bases, with 16 bases separating them.

About this clonotype: At one of its ends the junction is not consistent with the germline gene, which may arise from a read error. The chain links TRBV30 to TRBJ1-1, with D possibly being TRBD1 (6 bases). CDR3 length equals 16 residues. Germline CDR1 is GTSNPN and CDR2 is SVGIG (reference sequence). The CDR3 region has the DNA TGTGCCTGTAGTGGTGCGCAGGGGACAATACACACTGAAGCTTTCTTT. Protein sequence: CACSGAQGTIHTEAFF.

Points on this clonotype: Just one base apart from a much larger clone, this may be a read error. This chain links TRBV15 with TRBJ2-1, with TRBD1 as a possible D gene (6 bases). The DNA matches TRBJ2-7 better at its end, which makes the J call doubtful. Germline values: CDR1 LNHNV, CDR2 YYDKDF (reference sequence). The CDR3 is 15 amino acids. In DNA form, the CDR3 reads TGTGCCACCAGTGGGGGCCTGAGCTCCTACAATGAGCAGTACTTC. Its translation: CATSGGLSSYNEQYF.

The rearrangement links TRBV29-1 to TRBJ2-7, with D tentatively TRBD1 (5 bases). CDR1 is SQVTM and CDR2 is ANQGSEA in the germline V gene. The V end was cut by 1 base, the J end by 7 bases, with 17 bases between. The CDR3 consists of 14 residues. The CDR3: CSVEGGRGTNEQYF. CDR3 bases: TGCAGCGTTGAAGGTGGTAGGGGAACCAATGAGCAGTACTTC.

This clonotype was found many times. This rearrangement joins TRBV24-1 to TRBJ2-3; D is uncertain. Between the trimmed V and J ends, which lost 9 bases and 6 bases, there was a span of 15 bases. The CDR3 has 13 residues. Germline loops: CDR1 KGHDR, CDR2 SFDVKD. The CDR3 nucleotides are TGTGCCACCGCAAGAGTTTCTCCGGATACGCAGTATTTT. Translation gives CATARVSPDTQYF.

The V call is TRBV2, the J call TRBJ1-1, with D tentatively TRBD1 (5 bases). The V gene lost 6 bases and the J gene lost 1 base, with 12 bases spanning the gap. CDR3 length: 14 residues. The germline V gene has CDR1 SNHLY and CDR2 FYNNEI. CDR3 protein: CASRPRVRNTEAFF. CDR3 DNA sequence: TGTGCCAGCAGGCCCAGGGTGAGGAACACTGAAGCTTTCTTT.

This clonotype has a handful of counts. The chain carries TRBV12-3 or TRBV12-4 and TRBJ1-5; 9 bases align to TRBD1. V lost 4 bases, J lost 6 bases, and 4 bases stayed unmatched. The CDR3 loop spans 14 amino acids. The CDR3 bases are TGTGCCAGCAGTTCTTACAGGGGGCGTCAGCCCCAGCATTTT. Residues: CASSSYRGRQPQHF.

This clonotype was recorded a few times. The V and J genes are TRBV20-1 and TRBJ1-5; D is uncertain. The V end was cut by 4 bases, the J end by 1 base, with 8 bases between. CDR3 length equals 13 residues. Germline V lookup: CDR1 DFQATT, CDR2 SNEGSKA (reference sequence). The CDR3 nucleotides read TGCAGTGCTATAGACGGGAGCAATCAGCCCCAGCATTTT. Translating it yields CSAIDGSNQPQHF.

This clonotype appeared many times. This chain uses TRBV10-3 with TRBJ2-7, with TRBD2 matching 8 bases. V lost 3 bases to trimming and J lost 5 bases; unmatched junction nucleotides: 9. This CDR3 comprises 15 residues. Germline V CDR1 and CDR2: ENHRY, SYGVKD. This CDR3 reads CAISDLVPGGDEQYF. DNA of the CDR3: TGTGCCATCAGTGATTTAGTCCCGGGGGGGGACGAGCAGTACTTC.

The V call is TRBV6-5, the J call TRBJ1-2; unclear D gene. The germline V gene encodes CDR1 MNHEY and CDR2 SVGAGI. This CDR3 spans 13 amino acids. V was pared by 6 bases and J by 10 bases, with 18 bases between. The CDR3 here is CASRLRGLGDYTF. In nucleotides, the CDR3 is TGTGCCAGCAGGCTACGGGGTCTCGGGGACTACACCTTC.

The chain joins TRBV6-6 to TRBJ2-4, with a tentative D call TRBD2 (8 bases). The J call may be in error: the DNA end matches TRBJ2-5 better. Germline V CDR1 and CDR2: MNHNY, SVGAGI (reference sequence). This CDR3 region has 16 residues. The CDR3 region has the DNA TGTGCCAGCAGCCAGACTAGCGAGGGGGCTCGGGAGACCCAGTACTTC. It translates to CASSQTSEGARETQYF.

Worth noting for this clonotype: This may be a read error, as it is one base from a much larger clone. The V and J genes are TRBV20-1 and TRBJ2-4, with TRBD1 matching over 7 bases. The J call is uncertain, as TRBJ2-7 better fits the DNA end. This CDR3 is built from 14 residues. The germline CDR1 and CDR2 sequences are DFQATT and SNEGSKA (reference sequence). CDR3: CSARGGTAMDEQYV. The CDR3 DNA sequence: TGCAGTGCTAGGGGTGGGACAGCCATGGACGAGCAGTACGTC.

There are many counts of this clonotype. The V call is TRBV12-3 or TRBV12-4, the J call TRBJ1-5, with D unclear. Between the trimmed V and J ends, which lost 2 bases and 4 bases, there was a span of 9 bases. The CDR3 is made up of 14 amino acids. CDR3 DNA: TGTGCCAGCAGTTTAATGGGGTCAAATCAGCCCCAGCATTTT. Protein: CASSLMGSNQPQHF.

The chain has TRBV14 and TRBJ2-1; no clear D gene. V was clipped by 6 bases and J by 10 bases, with 13 bases between them. Germline V gene data show CDR1 as SGHDN and CDR2 as FVKESK. The CDR3 loop spans 12 amino acids. CDR3: CASSRIGYEQFF. CDR3 nucleotides: TGTGCCAGCAGTCGAATAGGATACGAGCAGTTCTTC.

With respect to this clonotype: Since a much larger clone is just one base distant, this may be a read error. The rearrangement links TRBV12-3 or TRBV12-4 to TRBJ2-5, with TRBD1 as a possible D gene (6 bases). The CDR3 has 13 amino acids. V lost 10 bases and J 11 bases, leaving 23 bases between the germline ends. CDR3 loop: CATAADRTYGQYF. The CDR3 nucleotides read TGTGCCACCGCGGCGGACAGAACCTACGGGCAGTACTTC.